Below, 6 T cell receptor beta chains from the same sample are listed, as sequenced in a study of blood T cells in healthy people across ages. It was with a sample-barcoded 5' primer and a J-beta primer mix that a second PCR of roughly 7 to 12 cycles was run. TCRdb reanalysed the 5' RACE reads using MiXCR and keeps one entry per CDR3 protein. The data show about 380,000 distinct CDR3 sequences, over 45% seen once. Sequences were obtained from blood. The receptors stem from a man aged 55 to 69 in good health.

The chain is built from TRBV5-5 and TRBJ1-4, with D maybe TRBD1 (6 bases). The ends were cut back, 1 base at V and 8 bases at J, with 15 bases in the middle. This CDR3 is 15 amino acids long. Germline CDR1 is SGHKS and CDR2 is YYEKEE (reference sequence). The CDR3 protein is CASSLTVQGFEKLFF. The CDR3 region has the DNA TGTGCCAGCAGCTTGACCGTCCAGGGGTTCGAAAAACTGTTTTTT.

The chain couples TRBV20-1 to TRBJ1-2; D gene uncertain. The CDR3 loop spans 13 amino acids. V was trimmed by 5 bases and J by 5 bases, leaving 15 bases between them. Germline CDR1 and CDR2: DFQATT and SNEGSKA (reference sequence). CDR3 DNA: TGCAGTGCTGGTGGGGTAGTAAGGTATGGCTACACCTTC. This codes for CSAGGVVRYGYTF.

The rearrangement joins TRBV3-1 to TRBJ2-7; D remains unclear. The better agreement between TRBJ2-5 and the DNA end casts doubt on the J call. The CDR3 contains 13 residues. Germline CDR1 reads LGHDT; CDR2 reads YNNKEL (reference sequence). CDR3 DNA: TGTGCCAGCAGCCAAAGGGCTTTAAAGACCCAGTACTTC. Protein product: CASSQRALKTQYF.

This clonotype has a count of ten or more. One end of the junction varies from germline; a read error may be responsible. The chain has TRBV28 and TRBJ1-6; D gene unclear. This CDR3 has 15 amino acids. Germline CDR1 MDHEN, CDR2 SYDVKM. CDR3 in amino acids: CASSRPGSFNSPLHF. CDR3 nucleotide sequence: TGTGCCAGCAGTAGACCCGGTTCCTTTAATTCACCCCTCCACTTT.

The V call is TRBV29-1, the J call TRBJ1-1, with TRBD1 as a possible D gene (5 bases). Between the trimmed V and J ends, which lost 1 base and 3 bases, there was a span of 6 bases. This CDR3 contains 12 residues. Germline CDR1 reads SQVTM; CDR2 reads ANQGSEA. For the CDR3, the DNA is TGCAGCGTTGAAGGCAGGGACACTGAAGCTTTCTTT. Amino acid sequence: CSVEGRDTEAFF.

The rearrangement uses TRBV29-1 and TRBJ2-6; TRBD1 matches 9 bases. The germline gives CDR1 SQVTM, CDR2 ANQGSEA. V lost 7 bases to trimming and J lost 2 bases; unmatched junction nucleotides: 6. This CDR3 has 15 residues. In nucleotides, the CDR3 is TGCAGCGCCTCGGACAGGGGAACTGGGGCCAACGTCCTGACTTTC. Protein product: CSASDRGTGANVLTF.